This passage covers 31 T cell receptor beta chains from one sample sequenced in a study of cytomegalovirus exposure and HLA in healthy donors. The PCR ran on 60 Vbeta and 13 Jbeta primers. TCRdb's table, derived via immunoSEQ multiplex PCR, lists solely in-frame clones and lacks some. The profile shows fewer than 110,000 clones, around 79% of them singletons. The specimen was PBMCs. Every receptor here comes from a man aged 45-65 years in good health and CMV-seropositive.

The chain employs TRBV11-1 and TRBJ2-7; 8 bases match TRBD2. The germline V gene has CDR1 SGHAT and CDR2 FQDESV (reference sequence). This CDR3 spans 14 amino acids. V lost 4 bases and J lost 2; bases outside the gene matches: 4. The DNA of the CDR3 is TGTGCCAGCAGCTCAGGGACTAGTCCCTACGAGCAGTACTTC. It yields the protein CASSSGTSPYEQYF. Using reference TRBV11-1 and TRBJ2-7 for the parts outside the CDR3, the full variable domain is EAEVAQSPRYKITEKSQAVAFWCDPISGHATLYWYRQILGQGPELLVQFQDESVVDDSQLPKDRFSAERLKGVDSTLKIQPAELGDSAMYLCASSSGTSPYEQYFGPGTRLTVT.

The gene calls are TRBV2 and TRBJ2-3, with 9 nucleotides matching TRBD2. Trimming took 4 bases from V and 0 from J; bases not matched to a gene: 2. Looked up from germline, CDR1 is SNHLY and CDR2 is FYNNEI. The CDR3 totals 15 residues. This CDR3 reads CASSGSGGSTDTQYF. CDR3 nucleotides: TGTGCCAGCAGTGGTAGCGGGGGTAGCACAGATACGCAGTATTTT.

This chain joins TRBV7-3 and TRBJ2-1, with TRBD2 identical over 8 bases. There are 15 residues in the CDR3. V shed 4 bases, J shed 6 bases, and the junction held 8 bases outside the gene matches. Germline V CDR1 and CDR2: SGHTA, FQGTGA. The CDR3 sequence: CASSSPGLGINEQFF. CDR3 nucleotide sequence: TGTGCCAGCAGCTCTCCGGGACTAGGGATCAATGAGCAGTTCTTC.

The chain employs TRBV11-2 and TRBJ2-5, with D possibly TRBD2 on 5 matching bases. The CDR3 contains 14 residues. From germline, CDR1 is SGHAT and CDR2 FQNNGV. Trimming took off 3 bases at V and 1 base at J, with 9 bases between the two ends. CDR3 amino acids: CASSFAGIQETQYF. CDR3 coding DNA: TGTGCCAGCAGCTTCGCCGGGATCCAAGAGACCCAGTACTTC.

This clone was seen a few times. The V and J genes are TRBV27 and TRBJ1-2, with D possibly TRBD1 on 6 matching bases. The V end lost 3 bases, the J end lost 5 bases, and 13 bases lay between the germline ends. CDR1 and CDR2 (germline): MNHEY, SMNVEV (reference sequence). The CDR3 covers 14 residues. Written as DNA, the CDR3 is TGTGCCAGCAGTTTTAGGCTCAGGGGATATGGCTACACCTTC. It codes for CASSFRLRGYGYTF.

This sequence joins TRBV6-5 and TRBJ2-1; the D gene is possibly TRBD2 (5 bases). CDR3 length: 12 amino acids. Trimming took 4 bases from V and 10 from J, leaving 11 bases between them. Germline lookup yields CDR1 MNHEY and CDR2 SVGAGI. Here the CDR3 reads CASSSLRGEQFF. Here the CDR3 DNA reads TGTGCCAGCAGTTCCCTTCGGGGAGAGCAGTTCTTC.

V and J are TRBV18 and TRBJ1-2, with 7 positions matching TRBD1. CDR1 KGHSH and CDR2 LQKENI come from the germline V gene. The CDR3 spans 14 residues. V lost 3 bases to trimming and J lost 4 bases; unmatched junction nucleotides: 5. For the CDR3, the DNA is TGTGCCAGCTCACCGGGGGACAGCAGCTATGGCTACACCTTC. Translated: CASSPGDSSYGYTF.

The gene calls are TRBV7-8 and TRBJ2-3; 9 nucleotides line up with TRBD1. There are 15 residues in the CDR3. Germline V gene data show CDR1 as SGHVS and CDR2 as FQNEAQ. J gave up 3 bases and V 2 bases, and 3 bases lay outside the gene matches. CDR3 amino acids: CASSLRGQGTDTQYF. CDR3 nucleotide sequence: TGTGCCAGCAGCTTAAGGGGACAGGGTACAGATACGCAGTATTTT.

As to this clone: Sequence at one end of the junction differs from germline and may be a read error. The CDR3 region has the DNA TGTGCCAGCAGCACCTCTGGGAGGAGCTCCTACAATGAGCGGTTCTTC. Translating gives CASSTSGRSSYNERFF. This chain links TRBV7-2 with TRBJ2-1; D possibly corresponds to TRBD2 (6 bases). CDR3 length equals 16 residues. The germline V gene encodes CDR1 SGHTA and CDR2 FQGNSA.

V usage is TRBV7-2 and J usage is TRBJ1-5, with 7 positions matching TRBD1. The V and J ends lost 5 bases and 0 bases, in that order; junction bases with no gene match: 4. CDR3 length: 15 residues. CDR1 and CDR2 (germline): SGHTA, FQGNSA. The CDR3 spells CASSMQGVSNQPQHF. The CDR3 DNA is TGTGCCAGCAGCATGCAGGGGGTTAGCAATCAGCCCCAGCATTTT. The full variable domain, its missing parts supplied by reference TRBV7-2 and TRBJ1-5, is GAGVSQSPSNKVTEKGKDVELRCDPISGHTALYWYRQSLGQGLEFLIYFQGNSAPDKSGLPSDRFSAERTGGSVSTLTIQRTQQEDSAVYLCASSMQGVSNQPQHFGDGTRLSIL.

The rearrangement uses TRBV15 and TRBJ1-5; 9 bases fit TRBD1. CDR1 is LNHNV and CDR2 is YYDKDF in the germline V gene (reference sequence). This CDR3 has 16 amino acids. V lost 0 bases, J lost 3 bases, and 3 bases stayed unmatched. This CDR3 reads CATSREGTGINQPQHF. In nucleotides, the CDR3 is TGTGCCACCAGCAGAGAAGGGACAGGGATCAATCAGCCCCAGCATTTT.

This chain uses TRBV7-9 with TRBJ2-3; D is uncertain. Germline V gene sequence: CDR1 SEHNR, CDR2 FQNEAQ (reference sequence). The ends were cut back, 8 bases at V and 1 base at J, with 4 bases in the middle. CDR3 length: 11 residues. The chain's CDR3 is CASGRTDTQYF. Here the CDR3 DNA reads TGTGCCAGCGGGCGCACAGATACGCAGTATTTT. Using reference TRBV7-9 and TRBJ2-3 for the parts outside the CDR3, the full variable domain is DTGVSQNPRHKITKRGQNVTFRCDPISEHNRLYWYRQTLGQGPEFLTYFQNEAQLEKSRLLSDRFSAERPKGSFSTLEIQRTEQGDSAMYLCASGRTDTQYFGPGTRLTVL.

The CDR3 reads CASSQSNPGTSSFYNEQFF. The CDR3 nucleotides are TGTGCCAGCAGCCAATCCAACCCGGGGACTAGTTCGTTTTACAATGAGCAGTTCTTC. The chain combines TRBV4-2 with TRBJ2-1; 8 bases fit TRBD2. V shed 2 bases and J 4 bases; nucleotides not matched to a gene: 16. The CDR3 consists of 19 residues. CDR1 is LGHNA, CDR2 YNFKEQ, per germline.

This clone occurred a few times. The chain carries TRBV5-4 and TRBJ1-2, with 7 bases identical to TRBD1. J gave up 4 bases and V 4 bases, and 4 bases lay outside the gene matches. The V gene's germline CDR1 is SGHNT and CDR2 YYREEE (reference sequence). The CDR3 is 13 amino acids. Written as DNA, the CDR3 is TGTGCCAGCAGCATGACAGGGAGCTATGGCTACACCTTC. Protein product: CASSMTGSYGYTF. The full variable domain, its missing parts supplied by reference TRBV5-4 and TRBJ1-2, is ETGVTQSPTHLIKTRGQQVTLRCSSQSGHNTVSWYQQALGQGPQFIFQYYREEENGRGNFPPRFSGLQFPNYSSELNVNALELDDSALYLCASSMTGSYGYTFGSGTRLTVV.

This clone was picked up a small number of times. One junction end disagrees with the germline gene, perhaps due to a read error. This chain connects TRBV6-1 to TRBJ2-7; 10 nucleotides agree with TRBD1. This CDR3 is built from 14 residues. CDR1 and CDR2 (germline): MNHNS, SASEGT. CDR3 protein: CASSEGQGAYEQYF. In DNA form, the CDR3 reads TGTGCCAGCAGCGAAGGACAGGGGGCCTACGAGCAGTACTTC.

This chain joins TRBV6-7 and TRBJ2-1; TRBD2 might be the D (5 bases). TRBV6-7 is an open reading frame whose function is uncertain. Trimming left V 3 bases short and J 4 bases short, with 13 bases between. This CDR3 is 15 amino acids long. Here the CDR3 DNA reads TGTGCCAGCAGTTATCCCAGCGAGCGGTACAATGAGCAGTTCTTC. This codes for CASSYPSERYNEQFF.

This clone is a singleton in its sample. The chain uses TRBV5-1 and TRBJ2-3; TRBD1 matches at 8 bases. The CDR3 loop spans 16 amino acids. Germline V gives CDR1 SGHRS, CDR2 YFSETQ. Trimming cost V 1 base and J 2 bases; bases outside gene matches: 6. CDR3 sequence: CASSLLRQGSTDTQYF. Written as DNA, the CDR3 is TGCGCCAGCAGCTTGCTGAGACAGGGGTCCACAGATACGCAGTATTTT.

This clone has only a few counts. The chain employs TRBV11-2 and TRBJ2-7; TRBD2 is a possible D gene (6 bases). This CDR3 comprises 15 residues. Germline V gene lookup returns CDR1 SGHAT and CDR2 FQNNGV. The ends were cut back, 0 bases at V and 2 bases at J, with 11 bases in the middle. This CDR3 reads CASSLDWDFPYEQYF. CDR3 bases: TGTGCCAGCAGCTTAGATTGGGACTTTCCCTACGAGCAGTACTTC.

The CDR3 DNA reads as TGTGCCAGCAGCTCGTTGGGACGGCAAGCGGGTTTAGTGTACGAGCAGTACTTC. It specifies CASSSLGRQAGLVYEQYF. The chain combines TRBV13 with TRBJ2-5, with a weak D call TRBD2 (6 bases). Gene TRBJ2-7 matches the end of the DNA better, so the J call may be wrong. This CDR3 contains 18 residues. Germline V lookup: CDR1 PRHDT, CDR2 FYEKMQ (reference sequence).

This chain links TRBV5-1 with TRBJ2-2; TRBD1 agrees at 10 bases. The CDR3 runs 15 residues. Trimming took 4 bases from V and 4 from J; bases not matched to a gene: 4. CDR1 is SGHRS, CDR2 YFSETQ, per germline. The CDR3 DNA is TGCGCCAGCAGCCCGGACAGGGGGTCCACCGGGGAGCTGTTTTTT. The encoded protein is CASSPDRGSTGELFF. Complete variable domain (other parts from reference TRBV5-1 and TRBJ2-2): KAGVTQTPRYLIKTRGQQVTLSCSPISGHRSVSWYQQTPGQGLQFLFEYFSETQRNKGNFPGRFSGRQFSNSRSEMNVSTLELGDSALYLCASSPDRGSTGELFFGEGSRLTVL.

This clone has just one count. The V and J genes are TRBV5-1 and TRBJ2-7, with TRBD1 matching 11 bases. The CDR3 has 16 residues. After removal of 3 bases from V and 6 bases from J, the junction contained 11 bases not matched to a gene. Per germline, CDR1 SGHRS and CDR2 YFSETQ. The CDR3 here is CASSSSFPGTGGEQYF. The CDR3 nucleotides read TGCGCCAGCAGCTCGTCCTTCCCCGGGACAGGGGGCGAGCAGTACTTC.

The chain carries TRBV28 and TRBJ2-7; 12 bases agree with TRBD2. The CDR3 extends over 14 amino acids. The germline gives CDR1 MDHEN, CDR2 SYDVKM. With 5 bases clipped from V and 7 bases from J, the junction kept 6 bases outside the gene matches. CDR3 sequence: CASSRLAGDSEQYF. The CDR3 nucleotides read TGTGCCAGCAGTAGACTAGCGGGAGACAGTGAGCAGTACTTC.

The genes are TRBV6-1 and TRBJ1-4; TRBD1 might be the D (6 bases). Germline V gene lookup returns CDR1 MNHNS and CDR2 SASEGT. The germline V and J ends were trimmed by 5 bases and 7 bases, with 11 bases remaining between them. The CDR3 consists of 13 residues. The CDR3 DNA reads TGTGCCAGCAGTATGGACAGTGGTGAAAAACTGTTTTTT. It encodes CASSMDSGEKLFF.

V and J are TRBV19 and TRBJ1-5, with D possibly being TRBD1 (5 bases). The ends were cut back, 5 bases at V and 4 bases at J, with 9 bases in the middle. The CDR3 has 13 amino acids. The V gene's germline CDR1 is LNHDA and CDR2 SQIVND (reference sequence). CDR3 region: CASSVRQNQPQHF. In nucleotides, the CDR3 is TGTGCCAGTAGTGTCAGACAGAATCAGCCCCAGCATTTT.

The CDR3 here is CASREPRMEATDTQYF. The CDR3 DNA reads as TGTGCCAGTAGGGAGCCCCGGATGGAGGCCACAGATACGCAGTATTTT. The chain joins TRBV19 to TRBJ2-3; possibly TRBD2 for D (5 bases). This CDR3 is 16 amino acids long. Germline V CDR1 and CDR2: LNHDA, SQIVND (reference sequence). Trimming left V 6 bases short and J 2 bases short, with 18 bases between. Full variable domain (missing parts from reference TRBV19 and TRBJ2-3): DGGITQSPKYLFRKEGQNVTLSCEQNLNHDAMYWYRQDPGQGLRLIYYSQIVNDFQKGDIAEGYSVSREKKESFPLTVTSAQKNPTAFYLCASREPRMEATDTQYFGPGTRLTVL.

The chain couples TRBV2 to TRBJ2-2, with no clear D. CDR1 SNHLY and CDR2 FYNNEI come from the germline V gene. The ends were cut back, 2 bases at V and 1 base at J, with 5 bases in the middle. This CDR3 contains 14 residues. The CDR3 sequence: CASSERGNTGELFF. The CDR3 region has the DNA TGTGCCAGCAGTGAACGAGGGAACACCGGGGAGCTGTTTTTT.

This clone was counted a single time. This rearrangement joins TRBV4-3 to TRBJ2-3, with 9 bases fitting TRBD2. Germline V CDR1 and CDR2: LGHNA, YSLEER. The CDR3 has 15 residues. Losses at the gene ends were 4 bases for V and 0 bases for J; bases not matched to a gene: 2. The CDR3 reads CASSRLAESTDTQYF. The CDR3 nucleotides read TGCGCCAGCAGCCGACTAGCGGAGAGCACAGATACGCAGTATTTT.

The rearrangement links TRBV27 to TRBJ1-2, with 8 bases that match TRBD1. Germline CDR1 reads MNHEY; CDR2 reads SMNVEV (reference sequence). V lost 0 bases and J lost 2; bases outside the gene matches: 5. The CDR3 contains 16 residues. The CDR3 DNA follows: TGTGCCAGCAGTTTATCTGGAACAGGGGGAAACTATGGCTACACCTTC. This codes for CASSLSGTGGNYGYTF.

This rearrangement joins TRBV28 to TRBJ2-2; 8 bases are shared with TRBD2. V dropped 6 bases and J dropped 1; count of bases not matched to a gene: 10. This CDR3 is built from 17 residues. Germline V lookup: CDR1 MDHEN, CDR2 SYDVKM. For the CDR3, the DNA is TGTGCCAGCAGACCCTACGGGGGGGCGATGAACACCGGGGAGCTGTTTTTT. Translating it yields CASRPYGGAMNTGELFF.

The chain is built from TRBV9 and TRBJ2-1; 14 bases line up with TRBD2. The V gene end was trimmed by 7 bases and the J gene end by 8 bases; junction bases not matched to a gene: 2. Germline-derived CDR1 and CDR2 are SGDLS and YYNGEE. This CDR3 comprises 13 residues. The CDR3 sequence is CASQGLAGDEQFF. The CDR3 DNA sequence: TGTGCCAGCCAGGGACTAGCGGGAGATGAGCAGTTCTTC.

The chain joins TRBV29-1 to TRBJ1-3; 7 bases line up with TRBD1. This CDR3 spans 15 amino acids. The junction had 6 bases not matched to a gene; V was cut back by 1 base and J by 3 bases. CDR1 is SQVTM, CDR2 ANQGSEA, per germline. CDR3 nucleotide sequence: TGCAGCGTTGAAGGTACGGGACAGCATGGAAACACCATATATTTT. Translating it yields CSVEGTGQHGNTIYF.